The subject of this entry is one T cell receptor (beta chain). V lost 0 bases to trimming and J lost 6 bases; unmatched junction nucleotides: 3. Germline assignment: CDR1 SGDLS and CDR2 YYNGEE. The CDR3 runs to 14 residues. The sample belongs to a study of blood T cell repertoires in COVID-19. On the study more broadly: There were acute and convalescent COVID-19 samples, and they came from the United States, Italy and Spain. T cells, B-cell-depleted T cells, or PBMCs provided the cDNA or gDNA that served as material.

Original processing methods: Reference gene primer amplification gave nucleated cell count estimates. Data came from immunoSEQ multiplex PCR; TCRdb stores just in-frame clones and leaves some out. V, J and clone size were drawn from that table, and D and trimming were deduced from the DNA. The table has roughly 250,000 clones, roughly 84% seen once. One Seattle source followed patients from active infection through their disease course. The V and J genes are TRBV9 and TRBJ2-7; 10 nucleotides line up with TRBD2. Specimen: peripheral blood. The sequence came from a human donor with COVID-19, enrolled during active disease. The donor label of this sample is uncertain. CDR3 bases: TGTGCCAGCAGCGTAGATCTAGCGGGAGCCGAGCAGTACTTC. Protein: CASSVDLAGAEQYF.